One and the same sample provided the 5 T cell receptor beta chains below, sequenced in a study of cytomegalovirus exposure and HLA in healthy donors. PCR employed 60 Vbeta and 13 Jbeta primers. Method: immunoSEQ multiplex PCR; TCRdb's copy keeps in-frame clones and lacks some. The sample holds around 180,000 clones, about three quarters seen once. Sequencing was performed on PBMCs. All receptors derive from a woman aged 40 to 50 in good health and CMV-seronegative.

The gene calls are TRBV6-5 and TRBJ1-5; D gene ambiguous. The CDR3 extends over 13 amino acids. V lost 6 bases to trimming and J lost 7 bases, with 13 bases between them. Per germline, CDR1 MNHEY and CDR2 SVGAGI. CDR3 region: CASSTNTGQPQHF. The CDR3 nucleotides read TGTGCCAGCAGCACAAACACGGGGCAGCCCCAGCATTTT.

The rearrangement uses TRBV7-3 and TRBJ2-6, with 13 positions matching TRBD2. CDR3 size: 20 residues. With 6 bases clipped from V and 0 bases from J, the junction kept 11 bases outside the gene matches. CDR1 and CDR2 (germline): SGHTA, FQGTGA. Here the CDR3 DNA reads TGTGCCAGCAGTCTCCGACCGGGACTAGCGGGGTTCTCTGGGGCCAACGTCCTGACTTTC. Translation gives CASSLRPGLAGFSGANVLTF.

This rearrangement joins TRBV11-1 to TRBJ2-1; 9 positions agree with TRBD2. The ends lost 7 bases at V and 5 bases at J; junction bases unmatched: 12. The CDR3 consists of 16 residues. Germline V gene sequence: CDR1 SGHAT, CDR2 FQDESV (reference sequence). The CDR3 region has the DNA TGTGCCAGCAACAAAGGATGGCGGGAGGGTGACAATGAGCAGTTCTTC. Translation gives CASNKGWREGDNEQFF.

This chain uses TRBV5-6 with TRBJ1-1; 9 nucleotides match TRBD1. The germline CDR1 and CDR2 sequences are SGHDT and YYEEEE. This CDR3 is built from 15 residues. V was pared by 3 bases and J by 5 bases, with 8 bases of the junction left unmatched. The CDR3 nucleotides read TGTGCCAGCAGCTCGGGAGGGACAGGGAGGACTGAAGCTTTCTTT. It yields the protein CASSSGGTGRTEAFF. The entire variable domain, with the rest obtained from reference TRBV5-6 and TRBJ1-1, is as follows: DAGVTQSPTHLIKTRGQQVTLRCSPKSGHDTVSWYQQALGQGPQFIFQYYEEEERQRGNFPDRFSGHQFPNYSSELNVNALLLGDSALYLCASSSGGTGRTEAFFGQGTRLTVV.

V is TRBV25-1 and J is TRBJ2-1; D might be TRBD1 (6 bases). This CDR3 contains 13 residues. V shed 6 bases and J shed 1 base, with 7 bases lying between them. Germline V lookup: CDR1 MGHDK, CDR2 SYGVNS. CDR3 in amino acids: CASRGQSYNEQFF. The CDR3 nucleotides are TGTGCCAGCAGAGGACAGTCCTACAATGAGCAGTTCTTC.